This T cell receptor (beta chain) was recorded in a study of CD8+CD57+ T cells in acquired aplastic anemia (dated by TCRdb to the late 2010s). Regarding the research as a whole: On average, sorted CD4+ and CD8+ cells yielded 3 to 4 ug of extracted DNA, with a range of 0.2 to 27.4 ug. For healthy donor samples, the average read count was around 9.9 million for CD4+ cells and roughly 12 million for CD8+ cells.

General findings and caveats noted by the study authors: Patients and healthy controls showed no significant difference in CD8+ Simpson's diversity (P=0.060). Roughly 29 CD8+ CDR3 sequences were found to be shared between patients and controls, but these sequences appeared to be highly expressed in patients and within the immunodominant clones of the patients.

V is trimmed back by 2 bases and J by 6 bases, and the junction contains 5 bases that no gene match accounts for. The germline V gene (reference sequence) gives CDR1 as LNHNV and CDR2 as YYDKDF. The CDR3 starts with the cysteine, ends with the phenylalanine, and has 14 residues. The entry retains the CDR3 DNA only, 42 bases that are in frame from base 1. The count of this clonotype is one. The specificity of this receptor is unknown. Base qualities were left out, and no much larger clone turns up one base away. A solitary read yields weak support. TCR beta VDJ combination and CDR3 sequence profiling used genomic DNA as the template. An Illumina HiSeq 2000 was the platform used for TCR repertoire sequencing. From the authors' description of their analysis: Repertoire assessment relied on Simpson's diversity index, CDR3 size and DJ length profiles, and TRBV/TRBJ rearrangement plots. Whichever DNA sequence was most abundant in the deep sequencing data was defined as the immunodominant clone. CDR3 amino acid sequences were screened for sharing across subjects and compared with published repertoires and the VDJdb database. Clones were called with MiXCR by TCRdb after fastp trimmed the public reads at Q25, and only in-frame beta chains were retained. Records with the same CDR3 protein are collapsed into one entry carrying the most frequent genes and DNA. The V and J calls come from TCRdb's annotation, not from the publication. Within this sample are about 68,000 distinct CDR3 sequences, with around half of them counted one time only. The leading ten clones occupy approximately 8.6% of the sample.

In this study, sorted CD4+ and CD8+ T cells from the blood of healthy subjects and of severe aplastic anemia patients had their TCR repertoires deep-sequenced. Ficoll-Paque density gradient centrifugation was used to isolate peripheral blood mononuclear cells. Before DNA extraction, CD4+ and CD8+ T cells were sorted with FACS or magnetic beads. The sequence came from a human donor in good health, serving as a control. The sample taken for sequencing was sorted CD4+, CD8+, or CD8+CD57+ T cells (not recorded which) from PBMCs. Recombination joined TRBV15 with TRBJ1-2; TRBD1 lines up with 8 middle nucleotides. The nucleotide sequence reads as follows: TGTGCCACCAGCAGATCCCCGACAGGGGATGGCTACACCTTC. This gives the protein CATSRSPTGDGYTF.